A single TCR beta chain is shown here with its context. This clonotype was counted only a few times. Its cognate antigen has yet to be identified. No quality values exist for individual bases; no much larger clone is one base distant. Cut back by 8 bases and 9 bases, the V and J ends lie 13 bases apart. From a lookup of the germline V gene (reference sequence), CDR1 and CDR2 are SEHNR and FQNEAQ. From the cysteine up to the phenylalanine, the CDR3 has a length of 11 residues. Left in the record is the CDR3 DNA by itself, 33 bases read in frame from the first base. Libraries were constructed by PCR. DNA from cultured CD4+ T cells was subjected to TCR sequencing with the Oncomine TCR Beta short-read assay at the Johns Hopkins FTIC core. Genomic DNA was extracted from the cultured CD4+ T cells with the QIAamp micro DNA kit. Oncomine TCR Beta libraries from cultured CD4+ T cells were pooled with unique dual indexes and sequenced on an Illumina iSeq 100. In the original analysis: Non-productive sequences were removed, and CDR3s that did not start with C, did not end with F or W, or were shorter than 7 amino acids were discarded. The MANAFEST web application was used to identify antigen-specific clonotypes by comparing peptide-stimulated wells against reference wells and other culture wells. An FDR below 0.05, an odds ratio above 5, and a productive frequency above 0.1% in at least two of three replicate wells were required for clones to be considered positive. Clonotypes that were significantly expanded in both SARS-CoV-2 spike wells and at least one common cold coronavirus spike condition were defined as cross-reactive. Similarity between CDR3 sequences was evaluated in R version 3.6.1 using Levenshtein distances (stringdist) and unrooted phylogenetic trees (ape). TCRdb reran the public reads through fastp at Q25 and MiXCR, keeping productive beta chains. Identical CDR3 protein sequences are pooled into one entry, listed with their most common genes and DNA. The V and J calls follow TCRdb's processing rather than the paper's. The sample data list roughly 8,000 distinct CDR3 sequences, and approximately 50% of these were observed just once. The top ten constitute around 43% of the sample.

This entry belongs to a study of vaccination and CD4 T cells after COVID-19 (dated by TCRdb to 2022 to 2024). Background on the whole study: Convalescent patients had a positive SARS-CoV-2 result on nasal swab PCR, and of these patients, fewer than ten had mild disease and one had severe disease. In around nine COVID-19 convalescent patients and a handful of infection-naive healthy vaccine recipients, the spike-specific CD4+ TCR repertoire before mRNA vaccination was compared with the repertoire after mRNA vaccination. Participants received two doses of either the Pfizer-BioNTech BNT162b2 vaccine (n=8) or the Moderna mRNA-1273 vaccine (n=2). The cultures were stimulated with overlapping spike peptide pools from SARS-CoV-2 and from the common cold coronaviruses HCoV-NL63, HCoV-OC43 and HCoV-229E. Control cultures received a CEFX viral epitope pool as the positive control, an HIV-1 Nef peptide pool as the negative control, or no peptide. In the convalescent cohort there were six males and four females, among whom were two Hispanic individuals, seven Caucasians, two Asians and one multiracial person. Post-COVID blood samples from convalescent patients were collected a median of roughly 100 days after diagnosis, with a range of 35 to 161 days. The time from the second vaccine dose to post-vaccine blood sampling had a median of 72 days and ranged from about 12 to 241 days. Study-level results and caveats: Among convalescent patients, a median roughly 90% of the SARS-CoV-2-reactive clones seen after vaccination appeared only after vaccination, which suggests priming specific to the vaccine. Of the vaccine-specific clones found in convalescent patients, nearly all (304 of 307) were mono-reactive for SARS-CoV-2 spike instead of being cross-reactive with common cold coronaviruses. Relatively few convalescent patients were included in the study, and early timepoints after natural infection were not analyzed. The median count of SARS-CoV-2-reactive clonotypes went up from 21 after infection to 35 to 40 after vaccination, although the change was not significant.

The sample's treatment or condition, from its label and the paper: roughly 10-day PBMC culture with coronavirus spike peptide pools or control peptides (ViraFEST assay). The study used the ViraFEST assay, which expanded antigen-specific T cells with peptide pools and then identified expanded clonotypes by TCR sequencing. Positive SARS-CoV-2 PCR tests in the convalescent patients dated from March to December 2020, before Alpha, Beta and Delta variants emerged in the United States. Each well held 2.2 million or so PBMCs cultured in IMDM containing around 5% human AB serum and around 10 IU/ml IL-2, with about 10 ug/ml peptide pools added. Half of the culture medium was replaced with fresh IL-2-containing medium on days 3 and 7. After about 11 days of culture, CD4+ T cells were isolated by negative selection using the EasySep CD4+ T cell isolation kit. Ficoll-Paque Plus gradient centrifugation was used to isolate PBMCs from whole blood, and the isolated PBMCs were then either used fresh or cryopreserved at -140C. Triplicate wells were generally used for each culture condition.

Here the chain combines TRBV7-9 and TRBJ2-5; TRBD2 is a weak D gene call, 6 bases matching. This TCR was recovered from a human donor who had recovered from COVID-19. What was sequenced was CD4+ T cells from blood, cultured in vitro. The CDR3 in this case is CASRGSGAQYF. The nucleotide sequence reads TGTGCCAGCCGAGGGTCGGGGGCCCAGTACTTC. Joined to the reference TRBV7-9 and TRBJ2-5 proteins, this CDR3 gives the full variable domain: DTGVSQNPRHKITKRGQNVTFRCDPISEHNRLYWYRQTLGQGPEFLTYFQNEAQLEKSRLLSDRFSAERPKGSFSTLEIQRTEQGDSAMYLCASRGSGAQYFGPGTRLLVL.